The source of this T cell receptor beta chain is a study of shared clonotypes between healthy human individuals. Study at large: Three plates were used per donor for CD4 naive, three for CD4 memory, two for CD8 naive and one for CD8 memory. The study's findings and limits: Generation of non-shared clonotypes was less probable than generation of clonotypes shared by all four donors.

Naive CD8 cells, CD45RO-negative and positively selected for CCR7, excluded terminally differentiated effector memory CD45RA+ cells. As originally analysed: With immunoSEQ giving junction-only sequences and no quality scores, filtering differed. Clones were read by immunoSEQ multiplex PCR, and TCRdb kept only the in-frame ones, dropping some. V and J calls and clone size come straight from that table; D and trimming were deduced from the DNA. The table lists millions of clones, roughly 94% of them singletons. In the case of this clone: Its antigen is not known.

From germline, CDR1 is SGHRS and CDR2 YFSETQ. The germline V and J ends were trimmed by 4 bases and 1 base, with 14 bases remaining between them. This CDR3 has 15 amino acids. The V call is TRBV5-1, the J call TRBJ2-5; D may match TRBD1 or TRBD2 (6 bases each). The receptor was derived from a young man in good health. Sequences were obtained from naive CD8+ T cells sorted from blood. CDR3 coding DNA: TGCGCCAGCAGCGGAGAAGGGGGAGGCCAAGAGACCCAGTACTTC. It yields the protein CASSGEGGGQETQYF.